Listed below are T cell receptor beta chains from one sample, sequenced in a study of T cell repertoires in cytomegalovirus infection. TCRdb recomputed calls from the reads with MiXCR, one row per CDR3 protein. The sample lists roughly 170,000 distinct CDR3 sequences; roughly 20% were seen once. These receptors' targets are unknown. Sequences were derived from CD8+ T cells from cultured PBMCs, sampled from culture after CMV antigen stimulation. These receptor sequences come from a human donor in good health (CMV status not recorded). Some clones in this sample may be carry-over from other donors' samples. CDR3s include the opening cysteine and the closing phenylalanine or tryptophan. A D gene is named only where the DNA matches it firmly. Clone size appears in some rows only: once, few, many, or a class for an expanded clone.

v_call,d_call,j_call,clone_size,cdr3_nt,cdr3_aa
TRBV6-2/TRBV6-3,-,TRBJ2-3,many,TGTGCCAGCAGTGCCCCAATTGTTCTCGACACAGATACGCAGTATTTT,CASSAPIVLDTDTQYF
TRBV28,TRBD1,TRBJ1-6,few,TGTGCCAGCAGTTTGACCGGGACAGTGTCAAGCTCCTATAATTCACCCCTCCACTTT,CASSLTGTVSSSYNSPLHF
TRBV27,TRBD1,TRBJ1-6,-,TGTGCCAGCAGTTCGATCGGGACAGGTTGGGGATTTAATTCACCCCTCCACTTT,CASSSIGTGWGFNSPLHF
TRBV4-2,-,TRBJ1-2,few,TGTGCCAGCAGCCAAGAAGAGGGAGTCGGTGGCTACACCTTC,CASSQEEGVGGYTF
TRBV7-6,TRBD1,TRBJ2-2,-,TGTGCCAGCAGCCTAAAGTGGTGGACGCCGGGACAGCTGAACACCGGGGAGCTGTTTTTT,CASSLKWWTPGQLNTGELFF
TRBV7-6,TRBD1,TRBJ2-7,-,TGTGCCAGCCGGTACAGGGGTGCCGAGCAGTACTTC,CASRYRGAEQYF
TRBV7-2,TRBD1,TRBJ1-1,once,TGTGCCAGCAGCTTTCAATGGGACAGACTGAACACTGAAGCTTTCTTT,CASSFQWDRLNTEAFF
TRBV12-3/TRBV12-4,TRBD1,TRBJ1-2,-,TGTGCCAGCAGTATAGGGACAGTACCTAGCCCTAACTATGGCTACACCTTC,CASSIGTVPSPNYGYTF
TRBV6-2/TRBV6-3,-,TRBJ2-2,-,TGTGCCAGCAGTTATGGACCGAACACCGGGGAGCTGTTTTTT,CASSYGPNTGELFF
TRBV20-1,TRBD1,TRBJ2-1,-,TGCAGTGCTGGCCGGACTGGACAGGGATACAATGAGCAGTTCTTC,CSAGRTGQGYNEQFF
TRBV7-8,TRBD2,TRBJ2-1,many,TGTGCCAGCAGCTTAGGGACTAGCGGGGGGTCTTTGGGGCAGTTCTTC,CASSLGTSGGSLGQFF
TRBV11-1,-,TRBJ2-7,-,TGTGCCAGCAGCTTAGTAACCAGGGGAGAGGGCGAGCAGTACTTC,CASSLVTRGEGEQYF
TRBV4-1,-,TRBJ1-5,-,TGCGCCAGCAGCCTTCGGGACCCTAGCAATCAGCCCCAGCATTTT,CASSLRDPSNQPQHF
TRBV2,-,TRBJ2-1,few,TGTGCCAGCAAGGCAGAAATGTACAATGAGCAGTTCTTC,CASKAEMYNEQFF
TRBV12-3/TRBV12-4,-,TRBJ2-7,few,TGTGCCAGCAGTCCCCAACACGCATACGAGCAGTACTTC,CASSPQHAYEQYF
TRBV7-9,TRBD1,TRBJ2-7,-,TGTGCCAGCAGCCCCCGGACAGGGAAAATCTACGAGCAGTACTTC,CASSPRTGKIYEQYF
TRBV20-1,-,TRBJ1-1,-,TGCAGTGCCGAGGGTGGGCTGGGGGGCACTGAAGCTTTCTTT,CSAEGGLGGTEAFF
TRBV12-3/TRBV12-4,-,TRBJ1-1,few,TGTGCCAGCAGTTTACAGGGGTGGACTGAAGCTTTCTTT,CASSLQGWTEAFF
TRBV27,TRBD1,TRBJ2-7,few,TGTGCCAGCAGTCCCACAGGGGCGGCCTACGAGCAGTACTTC,CASSPTGAAYEQYF
TRBV7-2,-,TRBJ1-1,-,TGTGCCAGCAGCTTATTACAGGGAAGCACTGAAGCTTTCTTT,CASSLLQGSTEAFF
TRBV7-8,TRBD1,TRBJ1-6,-,TGTGCCAGCAGCTTAGCCAGGGGGGGTAATTCACCCCTCCACTTT,CASSLARGGNSPLHF
TRBV12-3/TRBV12-4,-,TRBJ1-5,few,TGTGCCAGCAGTTTGGGGAGTGGGGCCCAGCATTTT,CASSLGSGAQHF
TRBV6-2/TRBV6-3,TRBD1,TRBJ1-5,-,TGTGCCAGCAGGCTAGGGACAGGGGACATGTCTGGTCAGCCCCAGCATTTT,CASRLGTGDMSGQPQHF
TRBV7-2,-,TRBJ2-7,few,TGTGCCGTGGGGGAAGGATTTAGCTCCTACGAGCAGTACTTC,CAVGEGFSSYEQYF
TRBV5-1,TRBD1,TRBJ2-1,few,TGCGCCAGCAGATCTGGACAGGTCAAAAATGAGCAGTTCTTC,CASRSGQVKNEQFF
TRBV7-9,-,TRBJ2-6,few,TGTGCCAGCAGCCCTAGACAGGGAGGCTTTGCTGGGGCCAACGTCCTGACTTTC,CASSPRQGGFAGANVLTF